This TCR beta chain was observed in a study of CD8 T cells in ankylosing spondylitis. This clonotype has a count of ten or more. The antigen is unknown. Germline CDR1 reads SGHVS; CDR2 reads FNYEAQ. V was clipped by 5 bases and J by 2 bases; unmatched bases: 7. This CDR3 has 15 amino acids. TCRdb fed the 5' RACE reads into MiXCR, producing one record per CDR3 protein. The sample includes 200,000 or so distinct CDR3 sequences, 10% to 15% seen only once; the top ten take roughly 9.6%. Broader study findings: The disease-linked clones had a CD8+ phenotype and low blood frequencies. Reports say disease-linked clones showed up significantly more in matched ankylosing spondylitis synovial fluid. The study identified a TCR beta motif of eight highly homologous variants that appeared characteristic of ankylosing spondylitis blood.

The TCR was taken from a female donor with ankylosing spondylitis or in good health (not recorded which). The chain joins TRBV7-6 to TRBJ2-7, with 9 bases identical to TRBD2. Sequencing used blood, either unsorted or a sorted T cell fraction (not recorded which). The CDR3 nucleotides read TGTGCCAGCAGCCAAGGGACTAGCTCGACCTACGAGCAGTACTTC. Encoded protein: CASSQGTSSTYEQYF. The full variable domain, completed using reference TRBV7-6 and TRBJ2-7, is GAGVSQSPRYKVTKRGQDVALRCDPISGHVSLYWYRQALGQGPEFLTYFNYEAQQDKSGLPNDRFSAERPEGSISTLTIQRTEQRDSAMYRCASSQGTSSTYEQYFGPGTRLTVT.